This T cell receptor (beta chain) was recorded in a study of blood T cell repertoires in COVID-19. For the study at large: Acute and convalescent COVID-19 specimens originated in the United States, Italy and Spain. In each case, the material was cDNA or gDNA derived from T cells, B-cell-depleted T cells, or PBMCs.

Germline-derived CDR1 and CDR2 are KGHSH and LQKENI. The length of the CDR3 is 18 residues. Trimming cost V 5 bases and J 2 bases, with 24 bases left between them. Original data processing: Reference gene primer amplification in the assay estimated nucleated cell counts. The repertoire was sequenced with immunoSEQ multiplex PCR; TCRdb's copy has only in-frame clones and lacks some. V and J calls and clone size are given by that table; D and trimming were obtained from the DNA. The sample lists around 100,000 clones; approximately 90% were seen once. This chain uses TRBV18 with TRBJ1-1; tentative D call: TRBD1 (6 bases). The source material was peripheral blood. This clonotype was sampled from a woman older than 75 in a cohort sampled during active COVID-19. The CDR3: CASSTLQGGVIINTEAFF. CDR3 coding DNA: TGTGCCAGCTCAACCTTACAGGGAGGGGTTATAATAAACACTGAAGCTTTCTTT.